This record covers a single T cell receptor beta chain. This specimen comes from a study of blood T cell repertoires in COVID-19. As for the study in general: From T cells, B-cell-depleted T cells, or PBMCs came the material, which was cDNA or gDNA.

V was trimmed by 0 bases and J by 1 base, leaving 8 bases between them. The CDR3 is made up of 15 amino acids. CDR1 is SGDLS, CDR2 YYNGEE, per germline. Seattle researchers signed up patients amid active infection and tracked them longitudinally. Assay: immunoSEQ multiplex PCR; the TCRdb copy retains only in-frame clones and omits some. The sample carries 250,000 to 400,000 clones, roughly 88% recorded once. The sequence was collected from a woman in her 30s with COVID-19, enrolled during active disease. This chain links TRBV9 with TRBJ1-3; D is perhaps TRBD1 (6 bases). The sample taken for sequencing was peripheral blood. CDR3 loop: CASSVAQGSGNTIYF. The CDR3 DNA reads TGTGCCAGCAGCGTAGCCCAGGGGTCTGGAAACACCATATATTTT.